Listed below are T cell receptor beta chains from one sample, sequenced in a study of cytomegalovirus exposure and HLA in healthy donors. Assay: immunoSEQ multiplex PCR; the TCRdb copy retains only in-frame clones and omits some. The table includes about 170,000 clones, approximately 75% detected once. The sample taken for sequencing was PBMCs. These receptors were collected from a girl aged 10-17 years in good health and CMV-seronegative. Each CDR3 is given with its conserved first and last residue. A D gene is named only where the DNA matches it firmly. Expanded clones are given a class, and other clones once, few, many or no size at all.

D,J,size,length,V,DNA,CDR3
NA,TRBJ2-2,NA,14,TRBV5-4,TGTGCCAGCAGCTTAAAGGGAGCCACCGGGGAGCTGTTTTTT,CASSLKGATGELFF
TRBD1,TRBJ1-1,NA,14,TRBV19,TGTGCCAGTACCTTAAGGACAGGGGGCACTGAAGCTTTCTTT,CASTLRTGGTEAFF
TRBD1,TRBJ1-2,NA,12,TRBV28,TGTGCCAGCAACTCTACAGGGGATGGCTACACCTTC,CASNSTGDGYTF
NA,TRBJ2-2,NA,13,TRBV19,TGTGCCAGTAAAACCCAGCTTAGCTTAGAGCTGTTTTTT,CASKTQLSLELFF
NA,TRBJ2-3,NA,15,TRBV5-6,TGTGCCAGCAGCCTACCCAATTTGGGGGCGGATACGCAGTATTTT,CASSLPNLGADTQYF
NA,TRBJ2-7,NA,15,TRBV5-6,TGTGCCAGCACCGCCGCCAAGACTCTCCCCTACGAGCAGTACTTC,CASTAAKTLPYEQYF
NA,TRBJ1-1,few,13,TRBV4-1,TGCGCCAGCAGCCAGGCCTGGAACACTGAAGCTTTCTTT,CASSQAWNTEAFF
TRBD1,TRBJ2-5,NA,14,TRBV6-5,TGTGCCAGCAGATACACTCGACAGGGTCAGACCCAGTACTTC,CASRYTRQGQTQYF
TRBD2,TRBJ2-5,NA,18,TRBV5-5,TGTGCCAGCAGCTTGTTTGGAAGCAGCGGGGCAAACCAAGAGACCCAGTACTTC,CASSLFGSSGANQETQYF
NA,TRBJ2-5,NA,13,TRBV7-9,TGTGCCAGCAGCGCACGCGGTCGGGAGACCCAGTACTTC,CASSARGRETQYF
NA,TRBJ1-1,NA,15,TRBV7-9,TGTGCCAGCAGCTTTATAATGGGGCCCAACACTGAAGCTTTCTTT,CASSFIMGPNTEAFF
NA,TRBJ1-2,NA,17,TRBV4-2,TGTGCCAGCAGCCAAGATCAGGGCCGGAACACCAACTATGGCTACACCTTC,CASSQDQGRNTNYGYTF
TRBD1,TRBJ2-7,NA,14,TRBV6-1,TGTGCCAGCAGTTCTCCGGGACAGGGCTTCGAGCAGTACTTC,CASSSPGQGFEQYF
NA,TRBJ1-5,NA,14,TRBV19,TGTGCCAGTAGCAGTCAGGGGTCGGCTCAGCCCCAGCATTTT,CASSSQGSAQPQHF
TRBD1,TRBJ1-3,NA,14,TRBV6-5,TGTGCCAGCAGGCGACAGGGCTCTGGAAACACCATATATTTT,CASRRQGSGNTIYF
NA,TRBJ1-2,NA,13,TRBV19,TGTGCCAGTAGTATCGAGGGAGGCTATGGCTACACCTTC,CASSIEGGYGYTF
NA,TRBJ1-2,NA,13,TRBV10-3,TGTGCCATCAGTTCGTGGGGAGGCTATCGCTACACCTTC,CAISSWGGYRYTF
TRBD1,TRBJ1-1,NA,16,TRBV13,TGTGCCAGCAGCTTAGTTACAGGGGGCGTTGTCACTGAAGCTTTCTTT,CASSLVTGGVVTEAFF
TRBD1,TRBJ1-1,NA,16,TRBV19,TGTGCCAGTAGTAACATAGACAGGGCGGTGAACACTGAAGCTTTCTTT,CASSNIDRAVNTEAFF
TRBD1,TRBJ1-2,NA,14,TRBV11-2,TGTGCCAGCAGCTTAGATGGCAGGGGGCATGGCTACACCTTC,CASSLDGRGHGYTF
TRBD1,TRBJ1-1,NA,16,TRBV15,TGTGCCACCAGCAGAGCCACCGGGACAGGGAGCACTGAAGCTTTCTTT,CATSRATGTGSTEAFF
NA,TRBJ1-2,many,14,TRBV2,TGTGCACCCAGTGAACAGGGACACTTCTATGGCTACACCTTC,CAPSEQGHFYGYTF
NA,TRBJ1-5,NA,17,TRBV2,TGTGCCAGCAGTGAAGAGGCTTTTGGGACTGGCAATCAGCCCCAGCATTTT,CASSEEAFGTGNQPQHF
TRBD2,TRBJ2-1,NA,15,TRBV14,TGTGCCAGCAGCCAAGTCGCGGGGGGGGCAAATGAGCAGTTCTTC,CASSQVAGGANEQFF
NA,TRBJ1-1,NA,14,TRBV5-6,TGTGCCAGCAGCTTGGACACAACCTACACTGAAGCTTTCTTT,CASSLDTTYTEAFF
NA,TRBJ1-2,few,11,TRBV5-1,TGCGCCAGGGCGGGGGTTGAAGGCTACACCTTC,CARAGVEGYTF
TRBD1,TRBJ2-7,few,14,TRBV5-1,TGCGCCAGCAGCCCCTCAACAGGGGGGCACGAGCAGTACTTC,CASSPSTGGHEQYF
NA,TRBJ1-5,NA,12,TRBV19,TGTGCCAGTAGATATAGCAATCAGCCCCAGCATTTT,CASRYSNQPQHF
NA,TRBJ1-1,few,14,TRBV7-9,TGTGCCAGCAGCTTCAGGGTAGGGAACACTGAAGCTTTCTTT,CASSFRVGNTEAFF
NA,TRBJ2-3,NA,14,TRBV4-1,TGCGCCAGCAGCCAAGGGTCTATCCCAGATACGCAGTATTTT,CASSQGSIPDTQYF
NA,TRBJ2-5,NA,16,TRBV5-1,TGCGCCAGCAGCTTGGCCATTGGACAGTCCCAAGAGACCCAGTACTTC,CASSLAIGQSQETQYF
NA,TRBJ2-3,few,15,TRBV7-9,TGTGCCAGCAGCTTATTTGGGGGGGCAATAGATACGCAGTATTTT,CASSLFGGAIDTQYF
NA,TRBJ2-5,few,13,TRBV7-8,TGTGCCAGCAGCTTAGGGCAGGAAGGGACCCAGTACTTC,CASSLGQEGTQYF
NA,TRBJ1-5,NA,13,TRBV6-5,TGTGCCAGCAGCTCGGACGGGGATCAGCCCCAGCATTTT,CASSSDGDQPQHF
NA,TRBJ1-2,NA,12,TRBV29-1,TGCAGCGTTGATGAGACAAACTATGGCTACACCTTC,CSVDETNYGYTF
TRBD1,TRBJ2-7,NA,15,TRBV13,TGTGCCAGCAGCTTAGCGGGGACAGGGAGCAACGAGCAGTACTTC,CASSLAGTGSNEQYF
NA,TRBJ2-1,once,15,TRBV19,TGTGCCAGTAGTATATCGACAGTTAGCTACAATGAGCAGTTCTTC,CASSISTVSYNEQFF
NA,TRBJ1-4,NA,15,TRBV9,TGTGCCAGCAGCGTAGGGAGTGCAACTAATGAAAAACTGTTTTTT,CASSVGSATNEKLFF
NA,TRBJ1-1,few,13,TRBV5-1,TGCGCCAGCAGGGCAGGGGATAACACTGAAGCTTTCTTT,CASRAGDNTEAFF
NA,TRBJ1-1,NA,13,TRBV6-5,TGTGCCAGCAATCAACAATGGGCGACTGAAGCTTTCTTT,CASNQQWATEAFF